These 24 T cell receptor beta chains were all obtained from the same sample, sequenced in a study of T cell changes during pregnancy in multiple sclerosis. TCRdb keeps only in-frame clones here, not all; method: immunoSEQ multiplex PCR. The sample lists over 85,000 clones, less than 95% occurring once. Sequenced here: peripheral blood, sampled in the second trimester of pregnancy. These receptors all come from a female donor in good health, enrolled as a control in a pregnancy study.

This clone has only a few counts. The CDR3 coding sequence is TGCGCCAGCAGCTCCACCGCAGGGATTGGCTACGAGCAGTACTTC. Amino acids: CASSSTAGIGYEQYF. This rearrangement joins TRBV5-1 to TRBJ2-7, with D perhaps matching TRBD1 (5 bases). Per germline, CDR1 SGHRS and CDR2 YFSETQ. This CDR3 comprises 15 residues. The ends were cut back, 3 bases at V and 3 bases at J, with 16 bases in the middle.

CDR3 protein: CASSLTHDRRSPYEQYF. The CDR3 DNA follows: TGTGCCAGCAGCCTAACTCATGACAGGCGGTCTCCTTACGAGCAGTACTTC. The rearrangement joins TRBV7-6 to TRBJ2-7, with D maybe TRBD1 (6 bases). Per the germline V gene, CDR1 is SGHVS and CDR2 is FNYEAQ. The V end lost 5 bases, the J end lost 4 bases, and 24 bases lay between the germline ends. There are 17 residues in the CDR3.

This sequence joins TRBV29-1 and TRBJ1-1, with 7 bases identical to TRBD1. Germline CDR1 and CDR2: SQVTM and ANQGSEA. The CDR3 runs 13 residues. Germline trimming cut 4 bases from V and 5 bases from J; bases unmatched to any gene: 7. The CDR3 protein is CSVVQGVGTEAFF. Written as DNA, the CDR3 is TGCAGCGTTGTGCAGGGGGTGGGGACTGAAGCTTTCTTT.

The chain recombines TRBV28 with TRBJ2-3; D not certain. Germline V gene sequence: CDR1 MDHEN, CDR2 SYDVKM. The V end was cut by 3 bases, the J end by 1 base, with 11 bases between. This CDR3 comprises 15 residues. The CDR3 DNA sequence: TGTGCCAGCAGTTTGGCGGAGACTCGCACAGATACGCAGTATTTT. It translates to CASSLAETRTDTQYF.

The chain joins TRBV10-1 to TRBJ2-7; 9 bases fit TRBD2. With V trimmed by 1 base and J by 7 bases, 5 bases remained unmatched. CDR3 length: 14 residues. Germline loops: CDR1 WNHNN, CDR2 SYGVQD (reference sequence). The DNA for the CDR3 is TGCGCCAGCAGTGAGTGGGTAGCGGGAGAAGAGCAGTACTTC. Its protein is CASSEWVAGEEQYF.

The rearrangement uses TRBV7-2 and TRBJ1-4; 7 bases fit TRBD1. This CDR3 has 14 amino acids. Germline CDR1 reads SGHTA; CDR2 reads FQGNSA. J lost 8 bases, V lost 2 bases, and 5 bases had no gene match. The CDR3: CASSLRGLDEKLFF. The CDR3 DNA is TGTGCCAGCAGCTTAAGGGGGCTGGACGAAAAACTGTTTTTT.

The chain carries TRBV7-8 and TRBJ1-1, with no clear D. The CDR3 totals 16 residues. V was clipped by 6 bases and J by 7 bases, with 24 bases between them. From germline, CDR1 is SGHVS and CDR2 FQNEAQ. The CDR3 DNA follows: TGTGCCAGCAGTTTAACAACGCAGTTTAACGTTGGTGAAGCTTTCTTT. It is translated as CASSLTTQFNVGEAFF.

This chain links TRBV2 with TRBJ1-5, with 7 bases that match TRBD1. The V gene's germline CDR1 is SNHLY and CDR2 FYNNEI. Trimming removed 5 bases from V and 4 bases from J; junction bases left unmatched: 8. CDR3 length: 15 amino acids. CDR3 residues: CASSPGTEVNQPQHF. Written as DNA, the CDR3 is TGTGCCAGCAGTCCCGGGACAGAGGTAAATCAGCCCCAGCATTTT.

The rearrangement joins TRBV29-1 to TRBJ2-7; TRBD1 agrees at 8 bases. Per the germline V gene, CDR1 is SQVTM and CDR2 is ANQGSEA. The trim removed 5 bases at V and 2 bases at J, leaving 8 bases unmatched. There are 14 residues in the CDR3. CDR3 amino acids: CSVKRQGSPYEQYF. CDR3 nucleotides: TGCAGCGTTAAGAGACAGGGGTCCCCCTACGAGCAGTACTTC.

The chain is built from TRBV11-2 and TRBJ1-1; a weak D match, TRBD1 (6 bases). Germline V gene sequence: CDR1 SGHAT, CDR2 FQNNGV. CDR3 length: 16 amino acids. Trimming took off 0 bases at V and 4 bases at J, with 15 bases between the two ends. The chain's CDR3 is CASSLDLWGPVTEAFF. CDR3 nucleotide sequence: TGTGCCAGCAGCTTAGATCTGTGGGGGCCAGTCACTGAAGCTTTCTTT.

The rearrangement links TRBV2 to TRBJ1-2, with 10 bases identical to TRBD1. Looked up from germline, CDR1 is SNHLY and CDR2 is FYNNEI. CDR3 size: 15 residues. The V gene end was trimmed by 2 bases and the J gene end by 8 bases; junction bases not matched to a gene: 8. The CDR3 DNA reads TGTGCCAGCAGTGAACACCGACAGGGGGCGCGAGGCTACACCTTC. This sequence encodes CASSEHRQGARGYTF.

The rearrangement uses TRBV5-6 and TRBJ1-1; 7 bases align to TRBD1. Germline CDR1 reads SGHDT; CDR2 reads YYEEEE. This CDR3 spans 16 amino acids. J gave up 0 bases and V 1 base, and 6 bases lay outside the gene matches. CDR3 sequence: CASSLNTGTVNTEAFF. The CDR3 DNA reads as TGTGCCAGCAGCTTGAATACTGGGACAGTGAACACTGAAGCTTTCTTT.

This clone occurred a few times. The chain combines TRBV9 with TRBJ1-6; 10 bases map to TRBD1. Trimming at V came to 0 bases and at J to 10 bases, leaving 7 bases not matched to a gene. The CDR3 has 16 residues. Germline V gene sequence: CDR1 SGDLS, CDR2 YYNGEE. The CDR3 is CASSVGGQGLGSPLHF. The CDR3 DNA reads as TGTGCCAGCAGCGTAGGGGGACAGGGGTTGGGGTCACCCCTCCACTTT. The variable domain in full, completed from reference TRBV9 and TRBJ1-6, reads DSGVTQTPKHLITATGQRVTLRCSPRSGDLSVYWYQQSLDQGLQFLIQYYNGEERAKGNILERFSAQQFPDLHSELNLSSLELGDSALYFCASSVGGQGLGSPLHFGNGTRLTVT.

This chain's CDR3 is CASTGLSGWAEAFF. DNA of the CDR3: TGTGCCAGTACAGGGTTGTCAGGTTGGGCTGAAGCTTTCTTT. V and J are TRBV19 and TRBJ1-1; D may be TRBD1 (5 bases). CDR1 is LNHDA and CDR2 is SQIVND in the germline V gene (reference sequence). Trimming shortened V by 7 bases and J by 6 bases, and 18 bases separated the two germline ends. The CDR3 contains 14 residues.

The chain joins TRBV7-2 to TRBJ2-1, with 10 bases fitting TRBD2. This CDR3 spans 16 amino acids. Germline V lookup: CDR1 SGHTA, CDR2 FQGNSA. Germline trimming cut 7 bases from V and 7 bases from J; bases unmatched to any gene: 13. In nucleotides, the CDR3 is TGTGCCAGCACCCTGGGGCTAGCGGGAGTCAATAATGAGCAGTTCTTC. This codes for CASTLGLAGVNNEQFF.

This clone was observed a handful of times. The chain links TRBV6-5 to TRBJ1-1; TRBD1 agrees at 7 bases. Germline assignment: CDR1 MNHEY and CDR2 SVGAGI. CDR3 length: 12 amino acids. The V gene end was trimmed by 6 bases and the J gene end by 10 bases; junction bases not matched to a gene: 8. CDR3 region: CASREGQERAFF. The CDR3 DNA follows: TGTGCCAGCAGAGAAGGACAGGAGCGAGCTTTCTTT.

The chain couples TRBV6-5 to TRBJ2-7, with a tentative D call TRBD1 (6 bases). V lost 3 bases and J 3 bases, leaving 12 bases between the germline ends. In germline, CDR1 is MNHEY, CDR2 SVGAGI. The CDR3 is made up of 14 amino acids. CDR3: CASSYRGGHYEQYF. DNA for the CDR3: TGTGCCAGCAGTTATAGAGGGGGACACTACGAGCAGTACTTC.

This chain links TRBV5-1 with TRBJ1-5; TRBD1 matches at 7 bases. With 0 bases clipped from V and 5 bases from J, the junction kept 2 bases outside the gene matches. The CDR3 consists of 14 residues. The germline V gene encodes CDR1 SGHRS and CDR2 YFSETQ. The CDR3 DNA reads TGCGCCAGCAGCTTGGGACAGGGATATCAGCCCCAGCATTTT. It codes for CASSLGQGYQPQHF.

This chain links TRBV19 with TRBJ2-2, with D unresolved. The CDR3 is 18 amino acids. In germline, CDR1 is LNHDA, CDR2 SQIVND (reference sequence). Trimming took off 6 bases at V and 2 bases at J, with 22 bases between the two ends. In DNA form, the CDR3 reads TGTGCCAGTAGCAGCCCCTCTCCGGGTAGAGGTAACACCGGGGAGCTGTTTTTT. Translated, it gives CASSSPSPGRGNTGELFF. The variable domain in full, completed from reference TRBV19 and TRBJ2-2, reads DGGITQSPKYLFRKEGQNVTLSCEQNLNHDAMYWYRQDPGQGLRLIYYSQIVNDFQKGDIAEGYSVSREKKESFPLTVTSAQKNPTAFYLCASSSPSPGRGNTGELFFGEGSRLTVL.

The chain carries TRBV21-1 and TRBJ1-4; the tabulated D call, TRBD1, remains unverified against the DNA. TRBV21-1 is annotated as a pseudogene. The CDR3 loop spans 15 amino acids. The CDR3 DNA sequence: TGTGCCAGCAGCAACCGGACAGGGGGTAATGAAAAACTGTTTTTT. Amino acid sequence: CASSNRTGGNEKLFF.

This clone has just one count. The chain carries TRBV27 and TRBJ2-7, with TRBD2 matching over 9 bases. The CDR3 has 16 residues. Germline CDR1 and CDR2: MNHEY and SMNVEV (reference sequence). After removal of 5 bases from V and 0 bases from J, the junction contained 8 bases not matched to a gene. The CDR3 DNA sequence: TGTGCCAGCAGTCGAATTAGCGGGAGAACCTCCTACGAGCAGTACTTC. This gives the protein CASSRISGRTSYEQYF.

V and J are TRBV19 and TRBJ1-6; 7 bases align to TRBD1. CDR3 length equals 13 residues. After removal of 9 bases from V and 9 bases from J, the junction contained 8 bases not matched to a gene. Germline V gene lookup returns CDR1 LNHDA and CDR2 SQIVND (reference sequence). The CDR3 coding sequence is TGTGCCAGCCACAGGGGTTCAGGTTCACCCCTCCACTTT. Translated, it gives CASHRGSGSPLHF.

This chain connects TRBV4-3 to TRBJ2-3; D uncertain. CDR3 size: 14 residues. Germline V gene data show CDR1 as LGHNA and CDR2 as YSLEER. Trimming took 0 bases from V and 1 from J, leaving 5 bases between them. The CDR3 sequence is CASSQEQGTDTQYF. The CDR3 DNA is TGCGCCAGCAGCCAAGAGCAGGGCACAGATACGCAGTATTTT.

CDR3 in amino acids: CSVEPGGTEAFF. The CDR3 nucleotides read TGCAGCGTTGAACCCGGGGGCACTGAAGCTTTCTTT. The V and J genes are TRBV29-1 and TRBJ1-1; weak D call: TRBD1 (5 bases). Germline CDR1 and CDR2: SQVTM and ANQGSEA. V was shortened by 2 bases and J by 4 bases, with 8 bases between the two germline ends. There are 12 residues in the CDR3.